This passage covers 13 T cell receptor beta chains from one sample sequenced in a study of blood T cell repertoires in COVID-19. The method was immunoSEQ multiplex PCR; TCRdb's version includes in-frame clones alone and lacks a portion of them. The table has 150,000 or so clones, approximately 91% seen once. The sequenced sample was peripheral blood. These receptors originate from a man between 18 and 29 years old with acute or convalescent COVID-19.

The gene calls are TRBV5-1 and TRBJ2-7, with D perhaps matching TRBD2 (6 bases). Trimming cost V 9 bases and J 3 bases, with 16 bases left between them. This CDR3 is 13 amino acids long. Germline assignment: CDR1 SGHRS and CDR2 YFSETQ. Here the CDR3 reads CATIGGEFYEQYF. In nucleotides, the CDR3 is TGCGCCACCATAGGCGGGGAGTTCTACGAGCAGTACTTC.

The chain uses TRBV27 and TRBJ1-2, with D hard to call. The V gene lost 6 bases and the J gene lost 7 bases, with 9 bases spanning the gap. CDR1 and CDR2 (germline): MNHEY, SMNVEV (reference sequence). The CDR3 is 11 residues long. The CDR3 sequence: CASSHGVGYTF. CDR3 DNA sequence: TGTGCCAGCAGCCATGGAGTTGGCTACACCTTC.

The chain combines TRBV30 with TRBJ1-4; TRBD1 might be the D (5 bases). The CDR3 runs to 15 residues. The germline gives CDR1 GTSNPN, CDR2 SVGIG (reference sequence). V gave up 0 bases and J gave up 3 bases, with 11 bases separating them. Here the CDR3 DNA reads TGTGCCTGGAGTGTACTCGGACAAGCTAATGAAAAACTGTTTTTT. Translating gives CAWSVLGQANEKLFF.

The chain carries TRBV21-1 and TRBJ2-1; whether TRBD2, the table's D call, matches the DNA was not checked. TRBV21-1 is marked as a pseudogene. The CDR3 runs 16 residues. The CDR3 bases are TGTGCCAGCAGCAAAGAAGGACTAGCGGGAGACAATGAGCAGTTCTTC. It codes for CASSKEGLAGDNEQFF.

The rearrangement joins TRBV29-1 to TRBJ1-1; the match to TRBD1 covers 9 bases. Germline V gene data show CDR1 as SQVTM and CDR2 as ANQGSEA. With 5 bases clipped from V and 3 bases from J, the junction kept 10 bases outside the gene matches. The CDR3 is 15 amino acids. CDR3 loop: CSVKGSTGGDTEAFF. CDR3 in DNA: TGCAGCGTTAAGGGTTCGACAGGGGGTGACACTGAAGCTTTCTTT.

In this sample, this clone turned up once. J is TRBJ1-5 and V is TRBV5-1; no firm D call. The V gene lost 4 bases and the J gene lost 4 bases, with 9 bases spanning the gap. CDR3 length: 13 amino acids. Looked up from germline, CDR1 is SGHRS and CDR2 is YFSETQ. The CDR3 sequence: CASSRSGNQPQHF. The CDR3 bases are TGCGCCAGCAGCCGTTCGGGGAATCAGCCCCAGCATTTT.

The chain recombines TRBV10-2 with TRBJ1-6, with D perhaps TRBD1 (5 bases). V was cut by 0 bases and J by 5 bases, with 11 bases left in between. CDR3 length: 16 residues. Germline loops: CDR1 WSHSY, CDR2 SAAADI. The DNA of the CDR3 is TGCGCCAGCAGTGAGTCGGAGGGACCAGATAATTCACCCCTCCACTTT. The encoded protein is CASSESEGPDNSPLHF.

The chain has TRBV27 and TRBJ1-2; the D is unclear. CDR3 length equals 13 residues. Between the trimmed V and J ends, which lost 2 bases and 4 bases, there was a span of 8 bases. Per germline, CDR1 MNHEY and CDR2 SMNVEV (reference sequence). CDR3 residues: CASSLGPFYGYTF. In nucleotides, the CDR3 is TGTGCCAGCAGTTTAGGGCCCTTCTATGGCTACACCTTC.

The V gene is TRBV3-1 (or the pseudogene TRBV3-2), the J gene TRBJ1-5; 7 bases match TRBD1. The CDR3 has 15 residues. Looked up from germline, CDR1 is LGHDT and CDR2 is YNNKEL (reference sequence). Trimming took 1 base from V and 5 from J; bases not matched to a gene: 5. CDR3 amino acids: CASSQGGTDDQPQHF. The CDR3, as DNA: TGTGCCAGCAGCCAAGGAGGGACAGATGATCAGCCCCAGCATTTT.

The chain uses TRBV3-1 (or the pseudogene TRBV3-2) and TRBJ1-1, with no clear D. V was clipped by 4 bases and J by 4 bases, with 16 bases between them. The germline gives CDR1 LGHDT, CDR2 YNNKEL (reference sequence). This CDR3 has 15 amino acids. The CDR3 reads CASSRSPQVSTEAFF. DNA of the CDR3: TGTGCCAGCAGCCGCTCACCCCAGGTGAGCACTGAAGCTTTCTTT.

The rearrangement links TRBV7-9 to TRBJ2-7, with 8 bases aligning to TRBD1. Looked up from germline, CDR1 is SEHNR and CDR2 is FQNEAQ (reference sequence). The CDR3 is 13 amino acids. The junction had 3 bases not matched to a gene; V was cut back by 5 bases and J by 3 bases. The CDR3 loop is CASSRGQGYEQYF. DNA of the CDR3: TGTGCCAGCAGCCGCGGACAGGGCTACGAGCAGTACTTC. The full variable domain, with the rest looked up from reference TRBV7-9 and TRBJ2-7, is DTGVSQNPRHKITKRGQNVTFRCDPISEHNRLYWYRQTLGQGPEFLTYFQNEAQLEKSRLLSDRFSAERPKGSFSTLEIQRTEQGDSAMYLCASSRGQGYEQYFGPGTRLTVT.

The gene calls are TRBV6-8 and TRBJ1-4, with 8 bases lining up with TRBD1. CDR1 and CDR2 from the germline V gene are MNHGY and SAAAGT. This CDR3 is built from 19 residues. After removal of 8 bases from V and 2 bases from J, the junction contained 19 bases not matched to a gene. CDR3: CASSTIPGQVKWTNEKLFF. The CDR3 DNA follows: TGTGCCAGCTCTACTATTCCGGGACAGGTGAAATGGACTAATGAAAAACTGTTTTTT.

The CDR3 sequence is CASSVAGGKAFF. CDR3 nucleotides: TGTGCCAGCAGCGTAGCAGGGGGCAAGGCTTTCTTT. The V gene is TRBV9, the J gene TRBJ1-1, with 8 bases fitting TRBD1. Germline V gene sequence: CDR1 SGDLS, CDR2 YYNGEE. V gave up 0 bases and J gave up 11 bases; unmatched junction bases: 3. This CDR3 spans 12 amino acids.